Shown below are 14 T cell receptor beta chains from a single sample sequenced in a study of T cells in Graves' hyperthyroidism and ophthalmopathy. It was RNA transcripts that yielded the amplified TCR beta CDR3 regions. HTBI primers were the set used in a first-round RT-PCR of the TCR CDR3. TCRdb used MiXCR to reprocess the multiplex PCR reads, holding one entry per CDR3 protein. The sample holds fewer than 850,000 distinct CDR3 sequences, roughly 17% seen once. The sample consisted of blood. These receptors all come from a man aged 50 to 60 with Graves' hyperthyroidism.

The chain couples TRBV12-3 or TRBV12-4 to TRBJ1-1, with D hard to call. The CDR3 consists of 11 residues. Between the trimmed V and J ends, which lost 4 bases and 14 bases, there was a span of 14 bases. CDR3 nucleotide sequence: TGTGCCAGCAGTTCTAGGTGGAACTGGTTCTTT. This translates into CASSSRWNWFF.

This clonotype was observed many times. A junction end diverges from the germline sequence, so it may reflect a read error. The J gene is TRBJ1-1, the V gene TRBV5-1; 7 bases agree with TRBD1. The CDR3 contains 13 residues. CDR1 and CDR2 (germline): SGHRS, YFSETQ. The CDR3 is CASYDSGTDETFF. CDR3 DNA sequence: TGCGCCAGCTACGATTCCGGGACAGATGAAACTTTCTTT.

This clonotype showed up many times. In DNA form, the CDR3 reads TGTGCCAGCAGTTGGCAGGACAGGATCTACGAGCAGTACTTC. This codes for CASSWQDRIYEQYF. The chain employs TRBV6-1 and TRBJ2-7, with 7 bases lining up with TRBD1. CDR1 and CDR2 (germline): MNHNS, SASEGT. The CDR3 totals 14 residues. The ends lost 5 bases at V and 3 bases at J; junction bases unmatched: 7.

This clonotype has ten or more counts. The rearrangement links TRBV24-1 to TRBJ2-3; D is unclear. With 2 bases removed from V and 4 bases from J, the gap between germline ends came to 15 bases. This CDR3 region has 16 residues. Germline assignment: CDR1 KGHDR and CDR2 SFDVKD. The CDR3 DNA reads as TGTGCCACCAGTGATTCCCCCCCGGCAGACTCAGATACGCAGTATTTT. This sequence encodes CATSDSPPADSDTQYF.

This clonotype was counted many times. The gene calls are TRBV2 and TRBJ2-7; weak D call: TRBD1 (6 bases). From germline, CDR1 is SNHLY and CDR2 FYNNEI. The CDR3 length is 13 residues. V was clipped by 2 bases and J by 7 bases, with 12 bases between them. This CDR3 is CASSEIQGREQYF. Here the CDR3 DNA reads TGTGCCAGCAGTGAAATACAGGGACGTGAGCAGTACTTC.

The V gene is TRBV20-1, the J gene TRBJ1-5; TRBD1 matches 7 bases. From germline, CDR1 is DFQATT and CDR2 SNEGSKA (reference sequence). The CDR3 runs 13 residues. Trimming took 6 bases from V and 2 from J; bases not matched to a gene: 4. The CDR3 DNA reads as TGCAGTGCGGGACAGTCAGGCAATCAGCCCCAGCATTTT. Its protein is CSAGQSGNQPQHF.

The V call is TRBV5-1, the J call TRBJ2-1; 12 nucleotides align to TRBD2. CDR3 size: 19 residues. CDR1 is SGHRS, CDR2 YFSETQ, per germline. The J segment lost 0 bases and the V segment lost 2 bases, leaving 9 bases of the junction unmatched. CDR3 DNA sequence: TGCGCCAGCAGCTTCCTGACTAGCGGGAGAGCAAGCTCCTACAATGAGCAGTTCTTC. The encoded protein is CASSFLTSGRASSYNEQFF.

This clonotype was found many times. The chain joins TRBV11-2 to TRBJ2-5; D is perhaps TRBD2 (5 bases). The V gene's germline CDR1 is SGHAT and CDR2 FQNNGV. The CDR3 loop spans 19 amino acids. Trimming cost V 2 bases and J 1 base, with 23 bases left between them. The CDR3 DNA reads TGTGCCAGCAGCTTAAGGGAGAAGGGTATTTTCCAGTCCCAAGAGACCCAGTACTTC. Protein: CASSLREKGIFQSQETQYF. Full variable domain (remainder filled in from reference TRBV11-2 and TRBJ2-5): EAGVAQSPRYKIIEKRQSVAFWCNPISGHATLYWYQQILGQGPKLLIQFQNNGVVDDSQLPKDRFSAERLKGVDSTLKIQPAKLEDSAVYLCASSLREKGIFQSQETQYFGPGTRLLVL.

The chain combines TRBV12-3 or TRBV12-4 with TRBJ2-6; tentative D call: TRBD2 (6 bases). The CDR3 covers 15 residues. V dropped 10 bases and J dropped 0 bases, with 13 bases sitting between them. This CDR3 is CATTTGDSGANVLTF. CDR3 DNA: TGTGCCACGACAACGGGGGACTCTGGGGCCAACGTCCTGACTTTC.

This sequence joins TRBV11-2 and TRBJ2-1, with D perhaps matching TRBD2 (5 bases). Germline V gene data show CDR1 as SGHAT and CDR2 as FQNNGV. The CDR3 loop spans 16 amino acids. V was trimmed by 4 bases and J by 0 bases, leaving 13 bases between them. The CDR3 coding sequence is TGTGCCAGCAGCTCCCGGGTTAGCGACTCCTACAATGAGCAGTTCTTC. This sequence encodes CASSSRVSDSYNEQFF. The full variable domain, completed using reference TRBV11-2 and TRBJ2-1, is EAGVAQSPRYKIIEKRQSVAFWCNPISGHATLYWYQQILGQGPKLLIQFQNNGVVDDSQLPKDRFSAERLKGVDSTLKIQPAKLEDSAVYLCASSSRVSDSYNEQFFGPGTRLTVL.

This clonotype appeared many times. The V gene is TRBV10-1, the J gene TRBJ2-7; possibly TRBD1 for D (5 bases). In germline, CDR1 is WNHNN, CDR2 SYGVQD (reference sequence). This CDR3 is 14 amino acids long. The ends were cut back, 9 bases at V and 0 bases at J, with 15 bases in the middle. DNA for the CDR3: TGCGCCAGTTCTGGGGCGCCAAGCTCCTACGAGCAGTACTTC. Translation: CASSGAPSSYEQYF.

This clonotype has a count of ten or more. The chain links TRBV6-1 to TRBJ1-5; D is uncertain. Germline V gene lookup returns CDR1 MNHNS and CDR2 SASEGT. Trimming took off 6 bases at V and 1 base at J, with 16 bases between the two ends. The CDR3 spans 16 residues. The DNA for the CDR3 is TGTGCCAGCAGGCTAAATGCTTGGCTAAGCAATCAGCCCCAGCATTTT. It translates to CASRLNAWLSNQPQHF.

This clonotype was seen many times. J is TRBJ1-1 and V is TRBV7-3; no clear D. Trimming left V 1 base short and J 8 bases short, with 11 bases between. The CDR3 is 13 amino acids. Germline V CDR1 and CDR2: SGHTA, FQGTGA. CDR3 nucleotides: TGTGCCAGCAGCTTAATGAAAGGTCACGAAGCTTTCTTT. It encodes CASSLMKGHEAFF.

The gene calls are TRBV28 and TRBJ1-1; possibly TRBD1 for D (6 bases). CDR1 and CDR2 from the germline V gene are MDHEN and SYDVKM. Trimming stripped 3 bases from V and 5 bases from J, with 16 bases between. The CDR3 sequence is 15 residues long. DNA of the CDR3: TGTGCCAGCAGTTTTCCTTCGGACAGTGGGACTGAAGCTTTCTTT. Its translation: CASSFPSDSGTEAFF.